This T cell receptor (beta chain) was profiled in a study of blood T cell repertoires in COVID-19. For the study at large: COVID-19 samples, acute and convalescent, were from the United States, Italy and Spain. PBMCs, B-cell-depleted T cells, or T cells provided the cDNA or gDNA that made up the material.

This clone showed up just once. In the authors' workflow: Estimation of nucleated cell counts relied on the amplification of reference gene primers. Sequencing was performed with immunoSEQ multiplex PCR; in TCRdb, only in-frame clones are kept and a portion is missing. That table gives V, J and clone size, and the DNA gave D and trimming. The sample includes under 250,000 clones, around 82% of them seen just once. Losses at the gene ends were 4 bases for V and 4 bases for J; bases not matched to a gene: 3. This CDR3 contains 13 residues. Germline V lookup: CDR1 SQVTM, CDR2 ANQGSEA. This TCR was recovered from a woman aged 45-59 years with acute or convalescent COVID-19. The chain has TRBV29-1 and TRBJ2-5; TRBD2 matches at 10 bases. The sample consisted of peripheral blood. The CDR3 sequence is CSVASGRTETQYF. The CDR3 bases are TGCAGCGTTGCTAGCGGGAGAACAGAGACCCAGTACTTC.